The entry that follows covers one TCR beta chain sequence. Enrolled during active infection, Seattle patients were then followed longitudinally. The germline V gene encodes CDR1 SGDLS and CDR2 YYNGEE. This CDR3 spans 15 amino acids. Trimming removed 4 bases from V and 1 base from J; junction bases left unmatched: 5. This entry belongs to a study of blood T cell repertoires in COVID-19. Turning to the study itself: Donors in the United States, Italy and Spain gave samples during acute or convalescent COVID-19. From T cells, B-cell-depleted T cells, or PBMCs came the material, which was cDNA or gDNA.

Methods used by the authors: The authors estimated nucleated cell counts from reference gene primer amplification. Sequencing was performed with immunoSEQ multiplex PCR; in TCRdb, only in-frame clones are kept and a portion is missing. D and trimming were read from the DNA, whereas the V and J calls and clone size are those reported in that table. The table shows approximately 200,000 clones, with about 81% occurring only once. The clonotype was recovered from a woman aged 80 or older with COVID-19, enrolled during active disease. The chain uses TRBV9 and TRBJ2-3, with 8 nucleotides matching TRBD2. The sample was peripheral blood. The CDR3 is CASSRVSGGTDTQYF. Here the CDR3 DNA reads TGTGCCAGCAGCAGGGTTAGCGGGGGCACAGATACGCAGTATTTT.